This TCR beta chain was sequenced in a study of long-term antiretroviral therapy in people with HIV (dated 2022 in TCRdb). In terms of the full investigation: The earliest samples were collected roughly a decade before the 2015 WHO recommendation for immediate ART, at a time when ART was usually postponed until CD4 counts fell. A retrospective serial study tested whether changes in peripheral blood TRB repertoire composition and diversity were associated with ART initiation and durable HIV suppression. From 30 to 35 adults with confirmed HIV infection, the cohort provided approximately 210 cryopreserved PBMC samples, gathered serially across a mean of around six years (range 1-12). About 40% of the roughly 30 participants with HIV were female. No cross-contamination during QIAcube processing was seen in test extractions of a monoclonal T-cell line run alongside 33 polyclonal samples. Broad study findings and their caveats: At every time point, the repertoire was dominated by expanded TRB clones first identified before ART initiation, although this dominance fluctuated and, in many PLHIV, declined after ART. The samples were dated from about 2004 to 2018, and the ART regimens that were used may be less effective than current ART regimens. Owing to limited PBMC availability, only the TCR beta chain was sequenced, without alpha chain pairing. Inferences about post-ART repertoire changes are limited because no data were available on ART adherence, viral resistance or therapy changes. Unsorted PBMC were profiled instead of sorted CD4+ and CD8+ T cells because pre-ART samples had limited cell numbers. Starting ART was linked to a significant rise in TRB diversity, yet even after long-term ART the diversity remained significantly lower than in transplant donor controls. HIV repertoires had narrower CDR3 length ranges than controls, and the network structure suggested an antigen-experienced repertoire that shifted only slightly toward naive after ART.

The immunoSEQ hsTCRB v3.0 assay was used at survey level resolution for TRB variable region sequencing. A depth of about 40,000-50,000 T-cell genomes per sample was targeted for TRB sequencing. An Illumina MiSeq with a v3 150-cycle kit was used to sequence the pooled TRB libraries. The published analysis was carried out like this. Repertoire analysis was performed in R inside a reproducible Nextflow workflow that covered QC, data transformation and analysis. LymphoSeq2, an R package for exploring AIRR-Seq data, was used to implement custom analyses. A handful of samples that yielded fewer than 5000 total TRB sequences were excluded, so that approximately 200 HIV repertoires were analyzed. Among the 180 to 200 HIV repertoires that were kept, almost 60 were collected before ART initiation and more than 120 were collected after ART initiation. Repertoires were downsampled to 5000 TRB nucleotide sequences, with summary statistics averaged over 100 downsampling iterations. The analysis kept only TRB sequences whose CDR3 regions were at least seven amino acids long. A Shannon entropy-derived clonality score and the Gini coefficient were used to measure diversity. In the repertoire networks, any two of the top 5000 CDR3 amino acid sequences were connected whenever the two sequences differed by an edit distance of one. For TRB CDR3 amino acid sequences, GLIPH2 was used to predict antigen specificity groups and MHC restriction. To flag known CMV, EBV, HIV or tissue antigen associations, CDR3 amino acid sequences were matched against VDJdb and McPAS-TCR. Pre-ART, post-ART and control groups were compared with Wilcoxon signed-rank tests and Holm-Bonferroni correction. Drawn from immuneACCESS, this table holds only the in-frame rearrangements with V and J called that TCRdb kept. Clones are partly lost; checked studies trace under half to an unresolved V gene and leave the rest unexplained. V and J calls and clone size are those listed in that table; D and trimming were worked out from the DNA. The sample table records 20,000 or so clones; approximately 78% of these occur just once. The top ten hold approximately 5% of the sample.

The cysteine opens and the phenylalanine closes a CDR3 of 12 amino acids. The CDR3 DNA has 36 bases and is translated from base 1. CDR1 is given as MNHNS and CDR2 as SASEGT, both from the germline V gene. V lost 2 bases and J lost 5 bases; the stretch between them is 6 bases long. Inclusion was restricted to participants for whom at least one PBMC sample before ART initiation and at least two post-ART samples were available. Every participant with HIV received treatment in the United States of America. Before DNA extraction, cryopreserved samples containing about 0.9-10 million PBMC were thawed and washed. At the time of the earliest PBMC sample for each participant with HIV, ages ranged from roughly 20 to 54 years. PBMC samples from each participant spanned 1-4 timepoints before ART initiation and 2-8 timepoints after ART initiation, with a median of 7 samples. For every participant, serial HIV viral load, CD4+ T-cell count, ART history and demographic data were obtained. Genomic DNA was extracted from unsorted PBMC with a Qiagen kit on a QIAcube, processed in batches of 12 samples.

This clone occurred once. What antigen it recognizes has not been identified. There are no base qualities to consult, and no much larger clone falls within one base. This chain is built from TRBV6-1 and TRBJ1-2, with an unclear D gene assignment. This sequence was found in a woman in her 30s with HIV. The sample consisted of unsorted PBMCs, taken 0.2 years after starting antiretroviral therapy. For the CDR3, the sequence is CASSESQYGYTF. The base sequence is TGTGCCAGCAGTGAAAGTCAGTATGGCTACACCTTC.